Only one count was recorded for the clone carrying this TCR beta chain. Its antigen remains unidentified. In TCRdb, the 5' RACE reads were re-called with MiXCR into one record per CDR3 protein. The data show about 34,000 distinct CDR3 sequences, with roughly 6.6% seen just once and about an eighth held by the top ten. This specimen comes from a study of early T cells in non-severe SARS-CoV-2 infection. Background on the study: With bulk RNA from unsorted whole blood as input, sequencing yielded unpaired chains. Findings and caveats of the study: Clonotype matching in VDJdb favored anti-spike CD8 responses and did not capture private and CD4 specificities.

Trimming took 6 bases from V and 1 from J; bases not matched to a gene: 14. The CDR3 has 17 residues. Germline CDR1 reads MNHNS; CDR2 reads SASEGT. The starting material was whole blood, obtained at baseline. The receptor comes from an adult who was a healthcare worker with PCR-confirmed SARS-CoV-2 infection or an uninfected control (not recorded which). The gene calls are TRBV6-1 and TRBJ2-5; 7 bases are shared with TRBD1. The CDR3 coding sequence is TGTGCCAGCAGCGACCTCAACAGGGGAGTGATCCAAGAGACCCAGTACTTC. As protein: CASSDLNRGVIQETQYF.